A single sample gave rise to the 24 T cell receptor beta chains below, sequenced in a study of blood T cell repertoires in COVID-19. The data were produced by immunoSEQ multiplex PCR, yet TCRdb's version contains in-frame clones alone and is incomplete. The sample gives 65,000 to 100,000 clones, about 88% of which show up once; about 8.1% is in the top ten. Sample: peripheral blood. Receptors originate from a man in his forties or fifties with acute or convalescent COVID-19.

J is TRBJ1-1 and V is TRBV5-1; D perhaps matches TRBD1 (6 bases). The V gene lost 4 bases and the J gene lost 3 bases, with 10 bases spanning the gap. Germline values: CDR1 SGHRS, CDR2 YFSETQ. The CDR3 consists of 13 residues. As DNA, the CDR3 is TGCGCCAGCAGCAACCGACAGGACACTGAAGCTTTCTTT. Encoded protein: CASSNRQDTEAFF.

The rearrangement links TRBV30 to TRBJ2-5; TRBD2 agrees at 10 bases. This CDR3 contains 16 residues. Germline V gene data show CDR1 as GTSNPN and CDR2 as SVGIG (reference sequence). The junction had 9 bases not matched to a gene; V was cut back by 3 bases and J by 2 bases. CDR3 sequence: CAWSAGTTSGQETQYF. In DNA, the CDR3 is TGTGCCTGGAGCGCCGGGACGACTAGCGGGCAAGAGACCCAGTACTTC.

The J gene is TRBJ2-7, the V gene TRBV9; TRBD2 matches at 7 bases. J gave up 0 bases and V 4 bases, and 4 bases lay outside the gene matches. Germline CDR1 reads SGDLS; CDR2 reads YYNGEE. The length of the CDR3 is 14 residues. The CDR3 DNA follows: TGTGCCAGCAGCCCCCCGGGGGGCTCCTACGAGCAGTACTTC. This sequence encodes CASSPPGGSYEQYF.

This chain links TRBV12-3 or TRBV12-4 with TRBJ2-7, with a weak D call TRBD1 (5 bases). V was cut by 6 bases and J by 3 bases, with 12 bases left in between. The CDR3 has 13 residues. This CDR3 reads CASSRGHIYEQYF. The CDR3 nucleotides are TGTGCCAGCAGCCGTGGACACATCTACGAGCAGTACTTC.

This chain links TRBV2 with TRBJ1-2; D is uncertain. The germline gives CDR1 SNHLY, CDR2 FYNNEI. V gave up 7 bases and J gave up 4 bases, with 7 bases separating them. The CDR3 is made up of 11 amino acids. Here the CDR3 reads CASTGRYGYTF. The CDR3 DNA sequence: TGTGCCAGCACAGGCCGCTATGGCTACACCTTC.

This chain connects TRBV3-1 (or the pseudogene TRBV3-2) to TRBJ1-4; no firm D call. Trimming removed 1 base at V and 6 bases at J, with 12 bases between. The CDR3 length is 15 residues. Germline V gives CDR1 LGHDT, CDR2 YNNKEL (reference sequence). The chain's CDR3 is CASSQGAQHHEKLFF. The CDR3 DNA reads as TGTGCCAGCAGCCAAGGGGCACAGCACCATGAAAAACTGTTTTTT.

The CDR3 DNA reads as TGTGCCAGTACCCCGATCGGGAACACTGAAGCTTTCTTT. It is translated as CASTPIGNTEAFF. The chain is built from TRBV19 and TRBJ1-1; no firm D call. The CDR3 runs 13 residues. Germline V gene lookup returns CDR1 LNHDA and CDR2 SQIVND (reference sequence). Trimming removed 7 bases from V and 1 base from J, with 10 bases in between.

J is TRBJ1-5 and V is TRBV15; the match to TRBD1 covers 12 bases. The CDR3 is 16 residues long. The J segment lost 11 bases and the V segment lost 5 bases, leaving 13 bases of the junction unmatched. In germline, CDR1 is LNHNV, CDR2 YYDKDF (reference sequence). In DNA, the CDR3 is TGTGCCACCAGCCCCCCGGGACAGGGGGCGAGGGAGTCCCAGCATTTT. Translated: CATSPPGQGARESQHF.

This chain links TRBV3-1 (or the pseudogene TRBV3-2) with TRBJ2-3, with 11 positions matching TRBD2. Germline CDR1 reads LGHDT; CDR2 reads YNNKEL (reference sequence). The CDR3 runs to 20 residues. J lost 2 bases, V lost 0 bases, and 13 bases had no gene match. CDR3 sequence: CASSQEILAGGPGDTDTQYF. For the CDR3, the DNA is TGTGCCAGCAGCCAAGAGATTTTAGCGGGGGGGCCTGGGGACACAGATACGCAGTATTTT.

The gene calls are TRBV27 and TRBJ2-2, with 8 bases that match TRBD2. The CDR3 contains 18 residues. J gave up 1 base and V 0 bases, and 7 bases lay outside the gene matches. The V gene's germline CDR1 is MNHEY and CDR2 SMNVEV (reference sequence). The CDR3 loop reads CASSLSIWAGGNTGELFF. DNA for the CDR3: TGTGCCAGCAGTTTATCGATTTGGGCGGGGGGGAACACCGGGGAGCTGTTTTTT.

This chain links TRBV27 with TRBJ2-6; no clear D. With 0 bases removed from V and 0 bases from J, the gap between germline ends came to 12 bases. Per the germline V gene, CDR1 is MNHEY and CDR2 is SMNVEV (reference sequence). This CDR3 has 18 residues. CDR3 DNA sequence: TGTGCCAGCAGTTTATCCCAACAGTCTGACTCTGGGGCCAACGTCCTGACTTTC. Amino acids: CASSLSQQSDSGANVLTF.

The rearrangement links TRBV7-3 to TRBJ2-5; D is unresolved. Germline V gives CDR1 SGHTA, CDR2 FQGTGA. Trimming pared 0 bases from V and 0 bases from J, leaving 5 bases between. The CDR3 loop spans 14 amino acids. CDR3 loop: CASSLTSNQETQYF. The CDR3 DNA sequence: TGTGCCAGCAGCTTAACTAGCAACCAAGAGACCCAGTACTTC.

This chain joins TRBV3-1 (or the pseudogene TRBV3-2) and TRBJ2-1; D is unclear. Trimming stripped 1 base from V and 7 bases from J, with 17 bases between. The CDR3 runs 16 residues. Germline V gives CDR1 LGHDT, CDR2 YNNKEL (reference sequence). CDR3 nucleotide sequence: TGTGCCAGCAGCCAAGGAGGCCGACCCCAGATGAATGAGCAGTTCTTC. It translates to CASSQGGRPQMNEQFF.

V usage is TRBV13 and J usage is TRBJ1-1, with D perhaps matching TRBD1 (5 bases). The CDR3 is 15 amino acids. V lost 2 bases to trimming and J lost 1 base, with 11 bases between them. CDR1 PRHDT and CDR2 FYEKMQ come from the germline V gene (reference sequence). The CDR3 here is CASSLRGLKNTEAFF. For the CDR3, the DNA is TGTGCCAGCAGCTTAAGGGGTCTTAAGAACACTGAAGCTTTCTTT.

The V gene is TRBV6-5, the J gene TRBJ1-4, with TRBD1 matching 8 bases. There are 13 residues in the CDR3. Unmatched junction bases numbered 6, after V lost 7 bases and J lost 8 bases. Germline assignment: CDR1 MNHEY and CDR2 SVGAGI. CDR3 amino acids: CASTWTGYEKLFF. In DNA, the CDR3 is TGTGCCAGCACTTGGACAGGGTACGAAAAACTGTTTTTT.

The V call is TRBV5-1, the J call TRBJ2-1; D is possibly TRBD1 (6 bases). Germline V gene lookup returns CDR1 SGHRS and CDR2 YFSETQ. This CDR3 has 16 amino acids. Trimming shortened V by 4 bases and J by 4 bases, and 18 bases separated the two germline ends. The CDR3 loop reads CASSARQAQPYNEQFF. The CDR3 DNA follows: TGCGCCAGCAGCGCCCGACAGGCCCAACCTTACAATGAGCAGTTCTTC.

V usage is TRBV6-5 and J usage is TRBJ1-2, with a tentative D call TRBD1 (5 bases). CDR3 length equals 15 residues. Germline V gives CDR1 MNHEY, CDR2 SVGAGI. Trimming left V 6 bases short and J 6 bases short, with 20 bases between. DNA of the CDR3: TGTGCCAGCAGGAATTCGGGGGGGGTTTATAATGGCTACACCTTC. This encodes CASRNSGGVYNGYTF.

In DNA, the CDR3 is TGTGCCAGCAGCTCCCCCCCGAGTAACTATGGCTACACCTTC. Its protein product is CASSSPPSNYGYTF. The chain combines TRBV5-4 with TRBJ1-2; D is unresolved. The CDR3 spans 14 residues. CDR1 SGHNT and CDR2 YYREEE come from the germline V gene (reference sequence). V was trimmed by 3 bases and J by 1 base, leaving 10 bases between them.

The J gene is TRBJ1-2, the V gene TRBV7-3; TRBD1 agrees at 10 bases. The length of the CDR3 is 14 residues. V gave up 5 bases and J gave up 3 bases; unmatched junction bases: 3. From germline, CDR1 is SGHTA and CDR2 FQGTGA. The CDR3 sequence: CASSRGTGDYGYTF. CDR3 in DNA: TGTGCCAGCAGCCGGGGGACAGGGGACTATGGCTACACCTTC.

At least ten counts were recorded for this clone. V and J are TRBV19 and TRBJ2-7; the D gene is possibly TRBD2 (7 bases). V was pared by 3 bases and J by 7 bases, with 16 bases between. The CDR3 spans 14 residues. Germline lookup yields CDR1 LNHDA and CDR2 SQIVND (reference sequence). The CDR3 loop reads CASSITGGGREQYF. As DNA, the CDR3 is TGTGCCAGTAGTATTACGGGGGGCGGTCGGGAGCAGTACTTC.

Concerning this clone itself: Other nucleotide sequences in the sample specify the same CDR3. The chain joins TRBV30 to TRBJ1-2; D possibly corresponds to TRBD1 (5 bases). V was cut by 1 base and J by 4 bases, with 7 bases left in between. CDR1 is GTSNPN, CDR2 SVGIG, per germline (reference sequence). The CDR3 length is 12 residues. For the CDR3, the DNA is TGTGCCTGGAGTGCGACAGTCTATGGCTACACCTTC. Protein product: CAWSATVYGYTF.

V usage is TRBV6-5 and J usage is TRBJ1-2, with 8 bases fitting TRBD1. Germline V gene data show CDR1 as MNHEY and CDR2 as SVGAGI. The ends lost 4 bases at V and 4 bases at J; junction bases unmatched: 11. The CDR3 length is 16 residues. CDR3 loop: CASSSPTTTGVYGYTF. CDR3 coding DNA: TGTGCCAGCAGTTCTCCGACGACGACAGGGGTCTATGGCTACACCTTC.

The V and J genes are TRBV5-3 and TRBJ2-5, with TRBD2 identical over 10 bases. TRBV5-3 is marked as an open reading frame, function uncertain. CDR3 length: 17 amino acids. V was pared by 5 bases and J by 5 bases, with 15 bases of the junction left unmatched. The CDR3 DNA sequence: TGTGCCAGAAGAACCCGGGGGACTAGCGACTCGGGGGAGACCCAGTACTTC. Its translation: CARRTRGTSDSGETQYF.

This clone was found once. The chain is built from TRBV7-3 and TRBJ1-2; TRBD1 matches at 8 bases. The CDR3 is 16 residues long. Looked up from germline, CDR1 is SGHTA and CDR2 is FQGTGA. Trimming at V came to 0 bases and at J to 6 bases, leaving 9 bases not matched to a gene. For the CDR3, the DNA is TGTGCCAGCAGCTTAACGGGGACAGGAGGGAGGGATGGCTACACCTTC. This gives the protein CASSLTGTGGRDGYTF.